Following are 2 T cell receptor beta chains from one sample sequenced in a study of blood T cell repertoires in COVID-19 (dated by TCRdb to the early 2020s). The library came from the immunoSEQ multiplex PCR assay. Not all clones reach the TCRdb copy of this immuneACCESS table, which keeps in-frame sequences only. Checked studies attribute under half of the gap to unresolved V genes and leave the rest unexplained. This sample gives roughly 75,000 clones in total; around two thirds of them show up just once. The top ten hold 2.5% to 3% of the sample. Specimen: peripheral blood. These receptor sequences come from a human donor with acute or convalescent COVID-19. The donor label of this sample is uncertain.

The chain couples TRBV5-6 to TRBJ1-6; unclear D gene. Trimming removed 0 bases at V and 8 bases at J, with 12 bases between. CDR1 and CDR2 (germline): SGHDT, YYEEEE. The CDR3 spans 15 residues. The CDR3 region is CASSLVGETDSPLHF. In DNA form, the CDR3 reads TGTGCCAGCAGCTTGGTCGGGGAGACCGATTCACCCCTCCACTTT. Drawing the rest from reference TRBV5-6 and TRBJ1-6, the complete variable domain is DAGVTQSPTHLIKTRGQQVTLRCSPKSGHDTVSWYQQALGQGPQFIFQYYEEEERQRGNFPDRFSGHQFPNYSSELNVNALLLGDSALYLCASSLVGETDSPLHFGNGTRLTVT.

For the CDR3, the DNA is TGCGCCAGCAGCCAGGCCTCGGACACTTATGGCTACACCTTC. As protein: CASSQASDTYGYTF. V gene TRBV4-1 combines with J gene TRBJ1-2, with D possibly being TRBD1 (5 bases). Trimming stripped 3 bases from V and 5 bases from J, with 13 bases between. Germline CDR1 reads MGHRA; CDR2 reads YSYEKL. The CDR3 spans 14 residues.